Reported below is one T cell receptor (beta chain). An end of the junction does not agree with germline; a read error may underlie this. The CDR3 runs 12 residues. Looked up from germline, CDR1 is DFQATT and CDR2 is SNEGSKA (reference sequence). This sample was included in a study of T cells after yellow fever vaccination. TCRdb reanalysed the 5' RACE reads using MiXCR and keeps one entry per CDR3 protein. The table records hundreds of thousands of distinct CDR3 sequences, less than 15% of them present only once. The chain couples TRBV20-1 to TRBJ2-7, with D perhaps TRBD2 (5 bases). Sequences were derived from PBMCs, sampled on the day of the yellow fever booster vaccination. The TCR originated in a man between 25 and 39 years old who received the YFV17D yellow fever vaccine. The CDR3 DNA is TGCAGTGCTCGGACTTATGCCTACGAGCAGCACTTC. It is translated as CSARTYAYEQHF.